Listed below are T cell receptor beta chains from one sample, sequenced in a study of T cell responses to AZD1222 COVID-19 vaccine. The assay was immunoSEQ multiplex PCR, and TCRdb's table has in-frame clones only and misses some. There are fewer than 250,000 clones in the sample; more than 85% occur only once, and about 1% lies in the top ten. This specimen consisted of peripheral blood, obtained on day 0 of MenACWY control vaccination. These receptors were taken from an adult in good health. Both conserved end residues are part of each CDR3. A D gene is named only where the DNA matches it firmly. For some rows the clone size is stated as once, few or many, or as a class when expanded; others skip it.

d_call j_call v_call clone_size cdr3_aa cdr3_nt
. TRBJ2-6 TRBV18 once CASSPSNGGYRSGANVLTF TGTGCCAGCTCACCATCGAACGGGGGCTATCGGTCTGGGGCCAACGTCCTGACTTTC
TRBD2 TRBJ2-3 TRBV18 . CASSPRSGGVLGTDTQYF TGTGCCAGCTCGCCAAGAAGCGGGGGGGTATTAGGCACAGATACGCAGTATTTT
. TRBJ1-2 TRBV30 . CAWSALRRTANYGYTF TGTGCCTGGAGTGCACTCCGCCGGACCGCTAACTATGGCTACACCTTC
. TRBJ1-1 TRBV6-9 . CASSYSKPTVNTEAFF TGTGCCAGCAGTTATTCGAAACCCACAGTGAACACTGAAGCTTTCTTT
TRBD1 TRBJ1-2 TRBV14 . CASSQRTGLNYGYTF TGTGCCAGCAGCCAACGGACAGGGCTGAACTATGGCTACACCTTC
. TRBJ1-2 TRBV28 . CASSTQGSGYTF TGTGCCAGCAGTACCCAGGGGTCTGGCTACACCTTC
TRBD2 TRBJ2-1 TRBV4-3 . CASSQDERGPYNEQFF TGCGCCAGCAGCCAAGATGAGCGGGGGCCGTACAATGAGCAGTTCTTC
. TRBJ1-1 TRBV5-5 . CASSPQVEGRAAFF TGTGCCAGCAGCCCTCAGGTGGAGGGTCGAGCAGCTTTCTTT
. TRBJ2-7 TRBV2 . CASSVVYEQYF TGTGCCAGCAGTGTAGTCTACGAGCAGTACTTC
TRBD2 TRBJ2-3 TRBV5-1 . CASSFSGGSTDTQYF TGCGCCAGCAGCTTCTCCGGGGGGAGCACAGATACGCAGTATTTT
TRBD2 TRBJ2-2 TRBV5-1 . CATKTSGDTGELFF TGCGCCACCAAGACTAGCGGGGACACCGGGGAGCTGTTTTTT
. TRBJ1-1 TRBV15 . CATSVRSMNTEAFF TGTGCCACCAGCGTAAGATCAATGAACACTGAAGCTTTCTTT
. TRBJ1-1 TRBV18 . CASSPPGGTEAFF TGTGCCAGCTCACCACCGGGGGGCACTGAAGCTTTCTTT
. TRBJ2-7 TRBV12-3/TRBV12-4 once CASSRRYEQYF TGTGCCAGCAGCCGCCGCTACGAGCAGTACTTC
. TRBJ1-3 TRBV6-5 . CASRPLASGNTIYF TGTGCCAGCAGACCACTGGCTTCTGGAAACACCATATATTTT
. TRBJ2-7 TRBV24-1 . CATSDFEGAGQYF TGTGCCACCAGTGATTTCGAAGGGGCGGGGCAGTACTTC
. TRBJ1-1 TRBV7-2 . CASSSIRRGEAFF TGTGCCAGCAGCTCCATCAGGAGGGGGGAAGCTTTCTTT
TRBD1 TRBJ1-1 TRBV2 . CASSLTGTGVTEAFF TGTGCCAGCAGTCTGACCGGGACAGGGGTAACTGAAGCTTTCTTT
. TRBJ2-3 TRBV12-3/TRBV12-4 . CASSSAPRTQYF TGTGCCAGCAGTTCCGCCCCACGTACGCAGTATTTT
. TRBJ2-3 TRBV19 once CASRQGTAWRTDTQYF TGTGCCAGTAGACAGGGTACAGCCTGGCGCACAGATACGCAGTATTTT
. TRBJ1-6 TRBV7-8 . CASAGFRHDSPLHF TGTGCCAGTGCGGGCTTCCGGCATGATTCACCCCTCCACTTT
. TRBJ1-1 TRBV7-8 . CASSLGAVETEAFF TGTGCCAGCAGCTTAGGGGCAGTGGAGACTGAAGCTTTCTTT
TRBD1 TRBJ1-4 TRBV6-5 . CASKYEGDRDVKLFF TGTGCCAGCAAATATGAGGGGGACAGGGACGTAAAACTGTTTTTT
. TRBJ2-3 TRBV5-1 few CASSLSRGTTSGTDTQYF TGCGCCAGCAGCTTGAGCAGGGGAACTACGAGTGGCACAGATACGCAGTATTTT
. TRBJ1-6 TRBV7-2 . CASSPTSGSGSPLHF TGTGCCAGCAGCCCGACTAGTGGTTCAGGGTCACCCCTCCACTTT
TRBD2 TRBJ2-7 TRBV11-2 . CASSLDSSSSGGLGEQYF TGTGCCAGCAGCTTAGATAGTTCGTCTAGCGGGGGCCTCGGCGAGCAGTACTTC
TRBD1 TRBJ2-7 TRBV28 . CASSPIGTVYEQYF TGTGCCAGCAGTCCTATCGGGACAGTCTACGAGCAGTACTTC
TRBD1 TRBJ1-1 TRBV28 . CASSPDRVGSEAFF TGTGCCAGCAGCCCTGACAGGGTAGGGAGTGAAGCTTTCTTT
TRBD1 TRBJ2-2 TRBV11-3 . CASSAAGTANTGELFF TGTGCCAGCAGCGCGGCCGGGACAGCCAACACCGGGGAGCTGTTTTTT
TRBD1 TRBJ1-1 TRBV5-1 . CASGPDRVVGTEAFF TGCGCCAGCGGACCAGACAGGGTGGTTGGCACTGAAGCTTTCTTT
TRBD2 TRBJ2-1 TRBV6-5 . CASWGLAGLNEQFF TGTGCCAGCTGGGGACTAGCGGGGTTGAATGAGCAGTTCTTC
TRBD2 TRBJ2-2 TRBV19 . CASSGERGGTGELFF TGTGCCAGTAGTGGGGAGCGGGGGGGAACCGGGGAGCTGTTTTTT
. TRBJ1-1 TRBV24-1 . CATSDAFDLRGGCYTEAFF TGTGCCACCAGTGATGCCTTCGACCTTAGGGGGGGGTGTTACACTGAAGCTTTCTTT
TRBD1 TRBJ1-2 TRBV11-1 . CASSSRTGRGYGYTF TGTGCCAGCAGCTCGCGGACAGGGCGCGGGTATGGCTACACCTTC
. TRBJ2-1 TRBV7-3 . CASSLTLSYNEQFF TGTGCCAGCAGCTTAACGTTAAGTTACAATGAGCAGTTCTTC
. TRBJ1-2 TRBV5-1 . CASSLASNYGYTF TGCGCCAGCAGCCTGGCTTCTAACTATGGCTACACCTTC
. TRBJ1-1 TRBV7-9 . CASSLDSVNTEAFF TGTGCCAGCAGCTTGGACAGTGTGAACACTGAAGCTTTCTTT
. TRBJ2-7 TRBV4-1 . CASSPAGQFLGEQYF TGCGCCAGCAGCCCGGCGGGACAGTTCCTGGGCGAGCAGTACTTC
TRBD1 TRBJ1-2 TRBV9 . CASSVGQGTYGYTF TGTGCCAGCAGCGTTGGACAGGGGACCTATGGCTACACCTTC
. TRBJ1-4 TRBV27 . CASSLSGRFYEKLFF TGTGCCAGCAGTTTATCTGGCAGATTCTATGAAAAACTGTTTTTT
. TRBJ1-1 TRBV11-2 . CASSSSQGGEAFF TGTGCCAGCAGCTCCTCACAGGGCGGAGAAGCTTTCTTT
. TRBJ1-4 TRBV28 once CASSLGGQGNEKLFF TGTGCCAGCAGCCTCGGGGGGCAGGGGAATGAAAAACTGTTTTTT
. TRBJ1-1 TRBV11-2 . CASSPHRSRGNTEAFF TGTGCCAGCAGCCCTCACCGCAGCAGGGGGAACACTGAAGCTTTCTTT
. TRBJ2-3 TRBV2 . CASSTQGGSTDTQYF TGTGCCAGCAGTACTCAGGGGGGATCCACAGATACGCAGTATTTT
. TRBJ2-1 TRBV12-3/TRBV12-4 . CASRRDLNNEQFF TGTGCCAGCAGAAGGGACTTGAACAATGAGCAGTTCTTC
TRBD1 TRBJ2-7 TRBV6-6 once CASSGTAYEQYF TGTGCCAGCAGTGGGACAGCCTACGAGCAGTACTTC
TRBD2 TRBJ2-4 TRBV5-4 . CASSRGLTTDIQYF TGTGCCAGCAGCAGGGGACTAACCACGGACATTCAGTACTTC
. TRBJ2-5 TRBV7-2 . CASSLAPGRETQYF TGTGCCAGCAGCTTAGCCCCCGGAAGGGAGACCCAGTACTTC
. TRBJ1-4 TRBV3-1/TRBV3-2 once CASSHDSTNEKLFF TGTGCCAGCAGCCACGACAGTACTAATGAAAAACTGTTTTTT
. TRBJ2-1 TRBV9 . CASSVAWGSLFNEQFF TGTGCCAGCAGCGTAGCGTGGGGGTCTCTTTTCAATGAGCAGTTCTTC
. TRBJ1-1 TRBV2 . CASLPERTEAFF TGTGCCAGCCTACCGGAGAGAACTGAAGCTTTCTTT
. TRBJ2-2 TRBV18 . CASSQQGPGTGELFF TGTGCCAGCTCACAACAGGGCCCTGGGACCGGGGAGCTGTTTTTT
TRBD2 TRBJ2-3 TRBV10-1 once CASSVGLAGGSDTQYF TGCGCCAGCAGTGTCGGGCTAGCGGGGGGGTCAGATACGCAGTATTTT
TRBD2 TRBJ2-6 TRBV4-3 . CASSLGLAGGRANVLTF TGCGCCAGCAGCCTGGGACTAGCGGGGGGGCGGGCCAACGTCCTGACTTTC
. TRBJ2-1 TRBV6-5 . CASSNRRRGSNEQFF TGTGCCAGCAGTAACCGTCGGCGAGGGTCCAATGAGCAGTTCTTC
. TRBJ1-5 TRBV10-3 . CAISESLGGQPQHF TGTGCCATCAGTGAGTCGTTGGGAGGTCAGCCCCAGCATTTT
TRBD1 TRBJ1-1 TRBV7-2 . CASRFGTGGESTEAFF TGTGCCAGCAGATTTGGGACAGGGGGCGAATCGACTGAAGCTTTCTTT
. TRBJ2-3 TRBV11-2 . CASSLSTVQDTQYF TGTGCCAGCAGCTTAAGCACTGTTCAAGATACGCAGTATTTT
. TRBJ2-3 TRBV5-1 . CASRGGRGDGTDTQYF TGCGCCAGCAGGGGGGGGCGCGGGGACGGCACAGATACGCAGTATTTT
. TRBJ1-2 TRBV6-1 few CASSGGQGSPNGNYGYTF TGTGCCAGCAGTGGAGGGCAGGGATCCCCCAACGGGAACTATGGCTACACCTTC